This T cell receptor beta chain was obtained from a study of blood T cell repertoires in COVID-19. The germline V gene has CDR1 SNHLY and CDR2 FYNNEI. The CDR3 has 13 amino acids. Trimming took off 10 bases at V and 6 bases at J, with 18 bases between the two ends. TCRdb's copy holds only in-frame clones and misses some; the assay was immunoSEQ multiplex PCR. The sample holds 300,000 to 350,000 clones; roughly 90% are singletons and the top ten take roughly a tenth. This receptor was identified in a woman aged 30 to 39 who had recovered from COVID-19. This chain links TRBV2 with TRBJ1-1; no definite D call. The sample was PBMCs or T cells enriched from blood (not recorded which). CDR3 DNA sequence: TGTGCCACCCAGCGTGAAGTAATGGCTGAAGCTTTCTTT. It translates to CATQREVMAEAFF.